The rows below give T cell receptor beta chains drawn from one sample of a study of early T cells in non-severe SARS-CoV-2 infection. Using its own MiXCR run on the 5' RACE reads, TCRdb lists one record per CDR3 protein. The sample lists roughly 50,000 distinct CDR3 sequences; roughly 6.1% were seen once. Sequences were derived from whole blood, sampled at baseline. The receptors shown here come from an adult who was a healthcare worker with PCR-confirmed SARS-CoV-2 infection or an uninfected control (not recorded which). Each CDR3 is given with its conserved first and last residue. The D gene is left open where the match is weak. Only some rows state a clone size, as once, few, many or a class for expanded clones.

CDR3 length	D gene	clone size	V gene	J gene	CDR3 DNA	CDR3 protein
12	NA	many	TRBV12-3/TRBV12-4	TRBJ1-2	TGTGCCAGCAGTTTGTCCGGTTGGGACTACACCTTC	CASSLSGWDYTF
14	NA	few	TRBV27	TRBJ2-7	TGTGCCAGCAGTTTATCTTATCTATCTTACGAGCAGTACTTC	CASSLSYLSYEQYF
16	TRBD2	few	TRBV18	TRBJ2-1	TGTGCCAGCTCACCCCAGAGGCTAGCGGGAGTGAATGAGCAGTTCTTC	CASSPQRLAGVNEQFF
16	TRBD2	many	TRBV20-1	TRBJ2-7	TGCAGTGCTAGTCCTCCGGCTAGCGGGAGTTTTCGCGAGCAGTACTTC	CSASPPASGSFREQYF
16	NA	few	TRBV12-3/TRBV12-4	TRBJ2-3	TGTGCCAGCAGCTTTCTACAGGGATTGGCATCAGATACGCAGTATTTT	CASSFLQGLASDTQYF
13	TRBD1	NA	TRBV29-1	TRBJ2-7	TGCAGCGTTGGACAGGGTAGCACCTACGAGCAGTACTTC	CSVGQGSTYEQYF
16	TRBD1	many	TRBV24-1	TRBJ2-1	TGTGCCACCAGTGATTCAACTGGGACAGGGGCTGTTGAGCAGTTCTTC	CATSDSTGTGAVEQFF
15	NA	many	TRBV20-1	TRBJ1-6	TGCAGTGCCGGACAGAGCAGCTCCTATAATTCACCCCTCCACTTT	CSAGQSSSYNSPLHF
15	NA	NA	TRBV2	TRBJ1-5	TGTGCCAGCACCCCCTTTTCTCAGGGAGGTCAGCCCCAGCATTTT	CASTPFSQGGQPQHF
12	TRBD1	many	TRBV27	TRBJ1-5	TGTGCCAGCGCACAGGGGGACCAGCCCCAGCATTTT	CASAQGDQPQHF
16	NA	few	TRBV6-1	TRBJ2-3	TGTGCCACCCAAGCGGAGCTCATTATGCTCACAGATACGCAGTATTTT	CATQAELIMLTDTQYF
12	NA	many	TRBV7-6	TRBJ2-3	TGTGCCAGCAGCTTTATATTAGATACGCAGTATTTT	CASSFILDTQYF
12	NA	many	TRBV16	TRBJ2-7	TGTGCCAGCAGCCCGCAGGGACTTGAGCAGTACTTC	CASSPQGLEQYF
13	NA	many	TRBV18	TRBJ1-1	TGTGCCAGCTCACCCTATCCGAACACTGAAGCTTTCTTT	CASSPYPNTEAFF
12	NA	NA	TRBV20-1	TRBJ2-7	TGCAGTGCCAACACGGACAGTTACGAGCAGTACTTC	CSANTDSYEQYF
14	TRBD2	many	TRBV28	TRBJ2-7	TGTGCCAGCAGTTCGGGACTAGCGGTCTACGAGCAGTACTTC	CASSSGLAVYEQYF
17	NA	few	TRBV7-9	TRBJ2-3	TGTGCCAGCAGCTCTCAATCGACAGGGAGGTCCGTAGATACGCAGTATTTT	CASSSQSTGRSVDTQYF
15	NA	many	TRBV3-1	TRBJ2-5	TGTGCCAGCAGCCAAGATATGGCGACAGCAAGGACCCAGTACTTC	CASSQDMATARTQYF
13	NA	few	TRBV10-2	TRBJ2-7	TGCGCCAGCAGTCCAGCTCCTACCTACGAGCAGTACTTC	CASSPAPTYEQYF
14	NA	NA	TRBV3-1	TRBJ1-6	TGTGCCAGCAGCCAAGAGTCGGCGAATTCACCCCTCCACTTT	CASSQESANSPLHF
16	NA	few	TRBV9	TRBJ2-5	TGTGCCAGCAGCGGGGGAACAGGTCTACGGGGAGAGACCCAGTACTTC	CASSGGTGLRGETQYF
14	NA	NA	TRBV7-2	TRBJ2-1	TGTGCCAGCAGCCCAAAGGCCTCCTACAATGAGCAGTTCTTC	CASSPKASYNEQFF
15	TRBD2	few	TRBV18	TRBJ2-7	TGTGCCAGCTCACCCGTCCGAGCGGGGCGGGAGGAGCAGTACTTC	CASSPVRAGREEQYF
17	NA	many	TRBV7-9	TRBJ2-6	TGTGCCAGCAGCTTAGGAGGCCGAGGCTCTGGGGCCAACGTCCTGACTTTC	CASSLGGRGSGANVLTF
16	NA	many	TRBV7-8	TRBJ1-4	TGTGCCAGCAGCTTAGCACCGGTGGCTGGGAATGAAAAACTGTTTTTT	CASSLAPVAGNEKLFF
13	NA	NA	TRBV7-2	TRBJ2-2	TGTGCCAGCAGCCCCTTTGACACCGGGGAGCTGTTTTTT	CASSPFDTGELFF
16	NA	NA	TRBV12-3/TRBV12-4	TRBJ2-7	TGTGCCAGCAGTTTAGCGCAGGGCCGGGGCTCCTACGAGCAGTACTTC	CASSLAQGRGSYEQYF
13	TRBD2	many	TRBV27	TRBJ2-2	TGTGCCAGCAGTTCCCAGCGGGGCCGGGAGCTGTTTTTT	CASSSQRGRELFF
14	NA	NA	TRBV7-9	TRBJ2-5	TGTGCCAGCAGCCTCCTGACAGTACAAGAGACCCAGTACTTC	CASSLLTVQETQYF
13	NA	NA	TRBV18	TRBJ1-1	TGTGCCAGCTCACCAGGGTCGAACACTGAAGCTTTCTTT	CASSPGSNTEAFF
13	NA	many	TRBV5-4	TRBJ2-5	TGTGCCAGCAGGCCTCGGGGCGAAGAGACCCAGTACTTC	CASRPRGEETQYF
16	TRBD2	NA	TRBV4-2	TRBJ2-2	TGTGCCAGCAGCCAAGAAACTAGCGGGAGCCCCGGGGAGCTGTTTTTT	CASSQETSGSPGELFF
17	TRBD2	NA	TRBV7-6	TRBJ2-5	TGTGCCAGCAGCTCATCCTCTAGCGGGCCAAAAGGGGAGACCCAGTACTTC	CASSSSSSGPKGETQYF
16	TRBD2	many	TRBV18	TRBJ2-7	TGTGCCAGCTCACCGGGGTCCGGGACTAGCAGGAACGAGCAGTACTTC	CASSPGSGTSRNEQYF
16	TRBD2	NA	TRBV29-1	TRBJ2-2	TGCAGCGTTCACGGACTAGCGGGACTGAACACCGGGGAGCTGTTTTTT	CSVHGLAGLNTGELFF
15	NA	many	TRBV9	TRBJ1-5	TGTGCCAGCAGCGTCTCTGGACAGTTGAATCAGCCCCAGCATTTT	CASSVSGQLNQPQHF
15	TRBD1	many	TRBV28	TRBJ2-7	TGTGCCAGCAGAATTACGGACAGGGTGGCGTACGAGCAGTACTTC	CASRITDRVAYEQYF
16	TRBD2	few	TRBV25-1	TRBJ2-1	TGTGCCAGCACCAAAACTCTAGCGGGAGTAGTCAATGAGCAGTTCTTC	CASTKTLAGVVNEQFF
11	TRBD1	many	TRBV29-1	TRBJ1-1	TGCAGCGGTGAGGACAGGAGTGAAGCTTTCTTT	CSGEDRSEAFF
14	NA	many	TRBV28	TRBJ2-1	TGTGCCAGCCGGGGAGCGGATCCCTACAATGAGCAGTTCTTC	CASRGADPYNEQFF
14	NA	many	TRBV20-1	TRBJ2-4	TGCAGTGCTAGGGACCGACTGGCCAAAAACATTCAGTACTTC	CSARDRLAKNIQYF
14	TRBD1	NA	TRBV11-3	TRBJ1-1	TGTGCCAGCAGCCCAGGGGGGACGAGCACTGAAGCTTTCTTT	CASSPGGTSTEAFF
14	TRBD1	few	TRBV9	TRBJ1-1	TGTGCCAGCAGCGAGTGGACAGGGAACACTGAAGCTTTCTTT	CASSEWTGNTEAFF